This T cell receptor (beta chain) was captured by sequencing in a study of T-cell memory formation after mild COVID-19. Study conclusions and caveats: Pre-infection memory held some responding clones, suggesting pre-existing cross-reactive T cells responded. Clones contracting over day 15 to 85 were CD4/CD8 balanced, with later expanders leaning CD4+. Shrinking CD4+ clones were chiefly CM and EM; CD8+ ones were chiefly EMRA.

Each CDR3 protein gets one entry after TCRdb re-called the 5' RACE reads with MiXCR. The profile shows approximately 210,000 distinct CDR3 sequences, over 9.5% of them singletons. Germline CDR1 is SGHTA and CDR2 is FQGTGA. The trim removed 5 bases at V and 3 bases at J, leaving 5 bases unmatched. CDR3 length equals 15 residues. About this clonotype: The antigen is undetermined.

The sequence derives from a man younger than 35 who had mild COVID-19 (a few samples of this study predate the infection). Cell type and time point are not known. V usage is TRBV7-3 and J usage is TRBJ2-2, with 8 bases matching TRBD1. Sequenced input: PBMCs or a T cell subset sorted from them (not recorded which). CDR3 region: CASSVGQGYTGELFF. The CDR3 bases are TGTGCCAGCAGCGTAGGACAGGGTTACACCGGGGAGCTGTTTTTT.